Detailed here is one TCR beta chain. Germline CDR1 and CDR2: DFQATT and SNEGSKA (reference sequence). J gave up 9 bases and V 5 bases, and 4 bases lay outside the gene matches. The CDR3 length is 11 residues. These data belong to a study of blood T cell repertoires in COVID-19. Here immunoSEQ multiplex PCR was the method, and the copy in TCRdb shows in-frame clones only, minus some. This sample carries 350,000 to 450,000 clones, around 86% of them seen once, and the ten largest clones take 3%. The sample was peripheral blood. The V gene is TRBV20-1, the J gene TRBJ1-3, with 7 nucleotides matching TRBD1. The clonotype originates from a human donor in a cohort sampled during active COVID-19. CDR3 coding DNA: TGCAGTGCTCGCTCAGGGGGCACCATATATTTT. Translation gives CSARSGGTIYF.